This T cell receptor beta chain derives from a study of blood T cell repertoires in COVID-19. Participants' reported clinical history set cohort assignment. The germline gives CDR1 MNHNS, CDR2 SASEGT. There are 16 residues in the CDR3. V dropped 4 bases and J dropped 8; count of bases not matched to a gene: 8. Original data processing: Counts of nucleated cells, estimated from reference gene primer amplification, were obtained. The table came from immunoSEQ multiplex PCR; TCRdb's copy has only in-frame clones and leaves some out. V, J and clone size derive from that table, while D and trimming were established from the DNA sequence. The sample shows a few hundred thousand clones, 87% of them seen only once.

This TCR was recovered from a woman aged 18 to 35 who had recovered from COVID-19. The specimen was PBMCs or T cells enriched from blood (not recorded which). The chain links TRBV6-1 to TRBJ1-6, with 10 positions matching TRBD1. In DNA form, the CDR3 reads TGTGCCAGCAGTGGATCCGGGACAGGGGCCGATTCACCCCTCCACTTT. Residues: CASSGSGTGADSPLHF.